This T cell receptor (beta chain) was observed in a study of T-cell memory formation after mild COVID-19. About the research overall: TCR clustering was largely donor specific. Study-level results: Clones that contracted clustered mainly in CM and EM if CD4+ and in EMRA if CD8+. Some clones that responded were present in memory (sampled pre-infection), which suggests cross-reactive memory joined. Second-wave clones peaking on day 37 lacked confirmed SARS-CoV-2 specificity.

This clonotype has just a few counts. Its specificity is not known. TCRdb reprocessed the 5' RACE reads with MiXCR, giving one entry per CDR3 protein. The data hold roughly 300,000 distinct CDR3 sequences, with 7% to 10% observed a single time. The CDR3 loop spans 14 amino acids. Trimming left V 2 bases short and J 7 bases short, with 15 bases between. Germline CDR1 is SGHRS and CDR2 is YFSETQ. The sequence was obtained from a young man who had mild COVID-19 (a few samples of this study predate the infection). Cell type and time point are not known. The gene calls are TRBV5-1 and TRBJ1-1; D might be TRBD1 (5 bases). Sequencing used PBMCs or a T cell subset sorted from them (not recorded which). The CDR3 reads CASSFRRDSGEAFF. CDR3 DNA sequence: TGCGCCAGCAGCTTCCGCCGGGACTCAGGTGAAGCTTTCTTT.